Reported below is one T cell receptor beta chain. A read error may produce the germline difference seen at one junction end. This specimen comes from a study of Graves' ophthalmopathy and Graves' hyperthyroidism. RNA transcripts served as template for amplifying TCR beta CDR3 sequences. RT-PCR with HTBI primers came first, then second-round multiplex PCR. TCRdb re-derived calls from the multiplex PCR reads in MiXCR, one entry per CDR3 protein. Among about 620,000 distinct CDR3 sequences listed, over 20% were seen once. The TCR was taken from a woman between 18 and 30 years old with stable Graves' hyperthyroidism. Some clones in this sample may be carry-over from other donors' samples. The sequenced sample consisted of peripheral blood.

CDR3: CASPRPTTTDAFF. As DNA, the CDR3 is TGTGCCAGCCCCCGACCGACCACTACTGATGCTTTCTTT. The chain employs TRBV13 and TRBJ1-1; D uncertain. Per the germline V gene, CDR1 is PRHDT and CDR2 is FYEKMQ (reference sequence). This CDR3 has 13 amino acids.